This T cell receptor beta chain was documented in a study of T cell responses to AZD1222 COVID-19 vaccine. Regarding the study as a whole: Across spike, vaccine-associated CD4 TCRs were found, dominant at 160-218 and 743-854. Mostly white British, mostly female donors; authors suggested clonal diversity may be underestimated. Only six individuals given AZD1222 were seropositive at baseline.

Libraries were prepared by immunoSEQ multiplex PCR; TCRdb keeps only in-frame clonotypes and omits some of them. The data hold about 120,000 clones, with around 87% observed a single time. This clone was found once. Its antigen is not known. The TCR comes from an adult in good health. The sample consisted of peripheral blood, taken on day 0 of AZD1222 vaccination.

The CDR3 sequence: CATRGQSYEQYF. DNA of the CDR3: TGTGCCACCCGGGGCCAGAGCTACGAGCAGTACTTC. The chain joins TRBV19 to TRBJ2-7, with D perhaps given as TRBD1 or TRBD2 (5 bases each). In germline, CDR1 is LNHDA, CDR2 SQIVND (reference sequence). This CDR3 comprises 12 residues. Trimming took 10 bases from V and 3 from J, leaving 13 bases between them. Complete variable domain (other parts from reference TRBV19 and TRBJ2-7): DGGITQSPKYLFRKEGQNVTLSCEQNLNHDAMYWYRQDPGQGLRLIYYSQIVNDFQKGDIAEGYSVSREKKESFPLTVTSAQKNPTAFYLCATRGQSYEQYFGPGTRLTVT.